Listed below are T cell receptor beta chains from one sample, sequenced in a study of blood T cells in healthy people across ages. TCRdb reprocessed the 5' RACE reads with MiXCR, giving one entry per CDR3 protein. The sample lists 1,800,000 or so distinct CDR3 sequences, around 42% occurring once. Specimen: blood. The receptors were gathered from a human donor in good health. Both conserved end residues are part of each CDR3. Each record gives: clone size, J gene, D gene, V gene, CDR3 DNA, CDR3 protein. The D gene is left open where the match is weak. Only part of the rows carry a size: once, few, many, or a class if the clone is expanded.

clone_size: few
j_call: TRBJ1-1
d_call: TRBD1
v_call: TRBV27
cdr3_nt: TGTGCCAGCAGAAAAAATACAGGGGTGGTAGCTGAAGCTTTCTTT
cdr3_aa: CASRKNTGVVAEAFF

clone_size: .
j_call: TRBJ2-7
d_call: .
v_call: TRBV4-1
cdr3_nt: TGCGCCAGCAGCCAATCGGGAAGGCGGACCTACGAGCAGTACTTC
cdr3_aa: CASSQSGRRTYEQYF

clone_size: .
j_call: TRBJ2-1
d_call: TRBD2
v_call: TRBV29-1
cdr3_nt: TGCGGCGCTGCCGGGACTAGCGGGGGTTCTGAGCAGTTCTTC
cdr3_aa: CGAAGTSGGSEQFF

clone_size: .
j_call: TRBJ1-2
d_call: .
v_call: TRBV18
cdr3_nt: TGTGCCAGCTCACCACAAAAACGGCGTCCGGATGGCTACACCTTC
cdr3_aa: CASSPQKRRPDGYTF

clone_size: .
j_call: TRBJ2-4
d_call: .
v_call: TRBV4-2
cdr3_nt: TGTGCCAGCAGCCAAGAGTCGCCGGGGGAGCAGTACTTC
cdr3_aa: CASSQESPGEQYF

clone_size: .
j_call: TRBJ1-5
d_call: TRBD1
v_call: TRBV10-3
cdr3_nt: TGTGCCACCAGGGGGGAGTTTAACAATCAGCCCCAGCATTTT
cdr3_aa: CATRGEFNNQPQHF

clone_size: once
j_call: TRBJ2-7
d_call: TRBD1
v_call: TRBV5-1
cdr3_nt: TGCGCCAGCAGCACGACAGGGCCTTTCTACGAGCAGTACTTC
cdr3_aa: CASSTTGPFYEQYF

clone_size: .
j_call: TRBJ2-6
d_call: TRBD2
v_call: TRBV7-8
cdr3_nt: TGTGCCAGCAGCTCCTTTCTAGCGGGGGCTGGGGCCAACGTCCTGACTTTC
cdr3_aa: CASSSFLAGAGANVLTF

clone_size: few
j_call: TRBJ2-3
d_call: .
v_call: TRBV28
cdr3_nt: TGTGCCAGCAGTTTATCGGCAGATCAACCTAGCACAGATACGCAGTATTTT
cdr3_aa: CASSLSADQPSTDTQYF

clone_size: few
j_call: TRBJ2-5
d_call: TRBD2
v_call: TRBV4-3
cdr3_nt: TGCGCCAGCAGCCAAGAGCTAGCGGCCCCCGAGACCCAGTACTTC
cdr3_aa: CASSQELAAPETQYF

clone_size: .
j_call: TRBJ2-7
d_call: .
v_call: TRBV29-1
cdr3_nt: TGCAGCGTTGAAGATCAGGGGGTCGCGGGGGAGCAGTACTTC
cdr3_aa: CSVEDQGVAGEQYF

clone_size: .
j_call: TRBJ2-1
d_call: .
v_call: TRBV29-1
cdr3_nt: TGCAGCGTTTGGGGGGGGCCAGCACATGAGCAGTTCTTC
cdr3_aa: CSVWGGPAHEQFF

clone_size: .
j_call: TRBJ2-7
d_call: TRBD1
v_call: TRBV28
cdr3_nt: TGTGCCAGCAGTTCCTCCTCGGGACAGGGTATCGAGCAGTACTTC
cdr3_aa: CASSSSSGQGIEQYF

clone_size: .
j_call: TRBJ1-1
d_call: .
v_call: TRBV20-1
cdr3_nt: TGCAGTGCTAGAATTAATGGGGGGGGGGCTTTCTTT
cdr3_aa: CSARINGGGAFF

clone_size: few
j_call: TRBJ1-2
d_call: .
v_call: TRBV9
cdr3_nt: TGTGCCAGCACCCCGAGCGGCACCCTGAACTATGGCTACACCTTC
cdr3_aa: CASTPSGTLNYGYTF

clone_size: .
j_call: TRBJ2-4
d_call: .
v_call: TRBV2
cdr3_nt: TGTGCCAGCAGCCCTCGGCAGGGGAACCTTTACGGGCAGTACTTC
cdr3_aa: CASSPRQGNLYGQYF

clone_size: few
j_call: TRBJ2-5
d_call: .
v_call: TRBV29-1
cdr3_nt: TGCAGCCATTGGGACCGTCAAGAGACCCAGTACTTC
cdr3_aa: CSHWDRQETQYF

clone_size: .
j_call: TRBJ2-5
d_call: TRBD1
v_call: TRBV6-1
cdr3_nt: TGTGCCAGCAGGGACCGGGGACAGTCCCAAGAGACCCAGTACTTC
cdr3_aa: CASRDRGQSQETQYF

clone_size: few
j_call: TRBJ1-1
d_call: .
v_call: TRBV7-9
cdr3_nt: TGTGCCAGCAGCTTGGTAGAAGCTTTCTTT
cdr3_aa: CASSLVEAFF

clone_size: .
j_call: TRBJ2-5
d_call: .
v_call: TRBV7-2
cdr3_nt: TGTGCCAGCAGCCCCTTCGGGGGGCGAGAGACCCAGTACTTC
cdr3_aa: CASSPFGGRETQYF

clone_size: few
j_call: TRBJ2-1
d_call: .
v_call: TRBV20-1
cdr3_nt: TGCAGTGCGGAAAAAGGGGGGGCCCTCTACAATGAGCAGTTCTTC
cdr3_aa: CSAEKGGALYNEQFF

clone_size: once
j_call: TRBJ2-5
d_call: TRBD2
v_call: TRBV12-3/TRBV12-4
cdr3_nt: TGTGCCAGCAGTTTGCCTAGCGGGGGGAATGAAGAGGCCCAGTACTTC
cdr3_aa: CASSLPSGGNEEAQYF

clone_size: .
j_call: TRBJ2-3
d_call: .
v_call: TRBV4-1
cdr3_nt: TGCGCCAGCAGCCAAAATGGACTTCGGACCACAGATACGCAGTATTTT
cdr3_aa: CASSQNGLRTTDTQYF

clone_size: few
j_call: TRBJ2-1
d_call: .
v_call: TRBV29-1
cdr3_nt: TGCAGCGTTGAAGATGGGAGACGGGGAGAGCAGTTCTTC
cdr3_aa: CSVEDGRRGEQFF

clone_size: few
j_call: TRBJ2-1
d_call: .
v_call: TRBV5-1
cdr3_nt: TGCGCCAGCAGCCTAAGCCAGGGGCAGGGTTGGTATAATGAGCAGTTCTTC
cdr3_aa: CASSLSQGQGWYNEQFF

clone_size: .
j_call: TRBJ2-7
d_call: .
v_call: TRBV6-1
cdr3_nt: TGTGCCAGCAGTCCCGGAGGGTTTATCTACGAGCAGTACTTC
cdr3_aa: CASSPGGFIYEQYF

clone_size: .
j_call: TRBJ1-4
d_call: .
v_call: TRBV3-1
cdr3_nt: TGTGCCAGCAGCCTCAACGGTGTTTATGAAAAACTGTTTTTT
cdr3_aa: CASSLNGVYEKLFF

clone_size: few
j_call: TRBJ2-7
d_call: .
v_call: TRBV4-3
cdr3_nt: TGCGCCAGCAGCCAAGATTCTCGGTCAGAGAGGCCCTCCTACGAGCAGTACTTC
cdr3_aa: CASSQDSRSERPSYEQYF

clone_size: .
j_call: TRBJ2-1
d_call: .
v_call: TRBV20-1
cdr3_nt: TGCAGTGCTAGTGGGGGAAACAATGAGCAGTTCTTC
cdr3_aa: CSASGGNNEQFF

clone_size: .
j_call: TRBJ1-2
d_call: TRBD1
v_call: TRBV5-1
cdr3_nt: TGCGCCAGCAGCTTGGGCAACAGGGGCGCTTATGGCTACACCTTC
cdr3_aa: CASSLGNRGAYGYTF

clone_size: few
j_call: TRBJ1-1
d_call: .
v_call: TRBV5-1
cdr3_nt: TGCGCCAGCTCCAACGCGGCGGGCACTGAAGCTTTCTTT
cdr3_aa: CASSNAAGTEAFF

clone_size: .
j_call: TRBJ2-3
d_call: TRBD1
v_call: TRBV14
cdr3_nt: TGTGCCAACAGCCAAGAGGGGACAGTGGGGCACACAGATACGCAGTATTTT
cdr3_aa: CANSQEGTVGHTDTQYF

clone_size: few
j_call: TRBJ2-7
d_call: TRBD2
v_call: TRBV5-6
cdr3_nt: TGTGCCAGCAGCCCCGACGGGGGGAGCTCCTACGAGCAGTACTTC
cdr3_aa: CASSPDGGSSYEQYF

clone_size: .
j_call: TRBJ2-3
d_call: .
v_call: TRBV15
cdr3_nt: TGTGCCACCAGTCCAGCTGGGGGGTTTTCCACAGATACGCAGTATTTT
cdr3_aa: CATSPAGGFSTDTQYF

clone_size: few
j_call: TRBJ2-7
d_call: TRBD1
v_call: TRBV5-1
cdr3_nt: TGCGCCAGCAGCTTACAGGGGGGTATGGACGAGCAGTACTTC
cdr3_aa: CASSLQGGMDEQYF

clone_size: .
j_call: TRBJ2-3
d_call: .
v_call: TRBV5-1
cdr3_nt: TGCGCCAGCAGCTCCCAGGCGGCCTACACAGATACGCAGTATTTT
cdr3_aa: CASSSQAAYTDTQYF

clone_size: .
j_call: TRBJ2-2
d_call: TRBD1
v_call: TRBV29-1
cdr3_nt: TGCAGCGTTGAAGATCGACAGGGGGCTTCCGGGGAGCTGTTTTTT
cdr3_aa: CSVEDRQGASGELFF

clone_size: few
j_call: TRBJ1-5
d_call: .
v_call: TRBV21-1
cdr3_nt: TGTGCCAGCAGCAAAGGGGGAGGGGGAGTTGGTCAGCCCCAGCATTTT
cdr3_aa: CASSKGGGGVGQPQHF

clone_size: few
j_call: TRBJ1-1
d_call: TRBD1
v_call: TRBV6-2/TRBV6-3
cdr3_nt: TGTGCCAGCAGGACTCCGGGACAGGGGGCAAAGACTGAAGCTTTCTTT
cdr3_aa: CASRTPGQGAKTEAFF

clone_size: few
j_call: TRBJ1-2
d_call: .
v_call: TRBV20-1
cdr3_nt: TGCAGTGCTAGAGAAAGGACAGCGTATGGCTACACCTTC
cdr3_aa: CSARERTAYGYTF

clone_size: .
j_call: TRBJ1-5
d_call: TRBD1
v_call: TRBV6-2/TRBV6-3
cdr3_nt: TGTGCCAGCAGAGGGACAGGATTAAATCAGCCCCAGCATTTT
cdr3_aa: CASRGTGLNQPQHF

clone_size: .
j_call: TRBJ1-2
d_call: TRBD1
v_call: TRBV28
cdr3_nt: TGTGCCAGCAGTTCACCTAGCGACACAGGGGTGAGTGGCTACACCTTC
cdr3_aa: CASSSPSDTGVSGYTF